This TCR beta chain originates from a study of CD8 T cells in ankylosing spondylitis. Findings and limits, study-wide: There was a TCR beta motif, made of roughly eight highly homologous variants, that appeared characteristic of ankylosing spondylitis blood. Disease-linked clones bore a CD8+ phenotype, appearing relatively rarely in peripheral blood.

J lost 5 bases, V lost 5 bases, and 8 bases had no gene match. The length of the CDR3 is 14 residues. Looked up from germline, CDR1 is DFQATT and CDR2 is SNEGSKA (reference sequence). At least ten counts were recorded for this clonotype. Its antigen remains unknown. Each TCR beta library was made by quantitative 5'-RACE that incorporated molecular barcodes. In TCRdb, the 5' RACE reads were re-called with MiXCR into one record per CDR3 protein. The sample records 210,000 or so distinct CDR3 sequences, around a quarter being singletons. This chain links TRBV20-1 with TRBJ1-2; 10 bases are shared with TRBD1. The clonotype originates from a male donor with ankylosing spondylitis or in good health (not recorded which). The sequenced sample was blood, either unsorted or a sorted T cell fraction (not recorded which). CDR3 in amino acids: CSASTGGGGYGYTF. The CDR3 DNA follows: TGCAGTGCTTCGACAGGGGGCGGTGGATATGGCTACACCTTC.